This T cell receptor (beta chain) was obtained from a study of shared clonotypes between healthy human individuals. General observations from the study: Clonotypes shared by all four sorted-subset donors had higher generation probabilities than non-shared clonotypes.

To note about this clone: Its matching antigen is unknown.

CD8 cells regarded as naive lacked CD45RO, were positively chosen for CCR7, and omitted terminally differentiated effector memory CD45RA+ cells. The donor population consisted of healthy HIV-negative adults with no recent acute infections or vaccinations. Every donor was a Caucasian adult from Nashville, Tennessee. Clones were sequenced by immunoSEQ multiplex PCR, and TCRdb holds only the in-frame ones, with some missing. Among a few million clones listed, about 94% were seen once. The germline V gene has CDR1 SGDLS and CDR2 YYNGEE. This CDR3 is built from 16 residues. Trimming stripped 0 bases from V and 6 bases from J, with 18 bases between.

Sequencing was done on a sample of naive CD8+ T cells from PBMCs. This chain connects TRBV9 to TRBJ1-2; TRBD1 might be the D (6 bases). The sequence was collected from a man aged 18 to 29 in good health. Some clones in this sample may be carry-over from other donors' samples. As DNA, the CDR3 is TGTGCCAGCAGCGTAGGGACAGCCGGTCTACTTCATGGCTACACCTTC. Translated: CASSVGTAGLLHGYTF.